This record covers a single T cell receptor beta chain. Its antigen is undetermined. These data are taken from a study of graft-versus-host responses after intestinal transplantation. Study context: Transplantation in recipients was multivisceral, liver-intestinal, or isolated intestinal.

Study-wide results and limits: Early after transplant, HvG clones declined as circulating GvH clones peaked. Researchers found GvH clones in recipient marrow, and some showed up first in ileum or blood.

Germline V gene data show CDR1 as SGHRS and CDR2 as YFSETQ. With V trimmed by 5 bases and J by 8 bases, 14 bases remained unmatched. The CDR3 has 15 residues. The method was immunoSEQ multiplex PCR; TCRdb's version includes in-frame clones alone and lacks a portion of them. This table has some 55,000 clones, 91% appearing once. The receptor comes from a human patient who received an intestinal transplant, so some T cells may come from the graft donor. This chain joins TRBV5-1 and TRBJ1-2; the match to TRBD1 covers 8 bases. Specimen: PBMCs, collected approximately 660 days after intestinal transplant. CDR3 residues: CASSSGQGATSGYTF. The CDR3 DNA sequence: TGCGCCAGCAGTTCCGGGCAGGGGGCGACTTCCGGCTACACCTTC.